Sequencing of this T cell receptor (beta chain) was carried out in a study of blood T cell repertoires in COVID-19. About the research overall: Researchers got acute and convalescent COVID-19 samples from the United States, Italy and Spain. Nucleic acid was either cDNA or gDNA, and it came from T cells, B-cell-depleted T cells, or PBMCs.

Cohorts were based on clinical histories the participants reported. Per the study methods: Amplification with reference gene primers provided the estimates of nucleated cell counts. Using immunoSEQ multiplex PCR, the repertoire was profiled, and TCRdb retains in-frame clones only, with some absent. For V, J and clone size, that table is used; D and trimming come from the DNA. The repertoire has 200,000 to 300,000 clones, 86% of them found once; the top ten carry about 2.7%. V was clipped by 2 bases and J by 2 bases; unmatched bases: 7. CDR3 length: 15 amino acids. Germline values: CDR1 GTSNPN, CDR2 SVGIG (reference sequence).

V and J are TRBV30 and TRBJ1-2, with 8 positions matching TRBD1. The specimen was PBMCs or T cells enriched from blood (not recorded which). This TCR was sampled from a woman younger than 30 who had recovered from COVID-19. CDR3 sequence: CAWSRGQDHNYGYTF. DNA for the CDR3: TGTGCCTGGAGTAGGGGACAGGACCACAACTATGGCTACACCTTC.